This T cell receptor beta chain is drawn from a study of blood T cell repertoires in COVID-19. Overall study context: Whether acute or convalescent, the COVID-19 samples came from the United States, Italy and Spain. Sources were T cells, B-cell-depleted T cells, or PBMCs; the material itself was cDNA or gDNA.

The V segment lost 2 bases and the J segment 5 bases; nucleotides outside the gene matches: 8. CDR3 length: 16 amino acids. From germline, CDR1 is MDHEN and CDR2 SYDVKM. Per the original data handling: Reference gene primer amplification yielded estimated nucleated cell counts. Libraries were prepared by immunoSEQ multiplex PCR; TCRdb keeps only in-frame clonotypes and omits some of them. That table gives V, J and clone size, and the DNA gave D and trimming. In the table there are about 130,000 clones, more than 70% of which are singletons. The sequence was collected from a man aged 45-60 years with acute or convalescent COVID-19. The material sequenced was peripheral blood. The chain combines TRBV28 with TRBJ2-5; 10 bases are a match to TRBD1. Written as DNA, the CDR3 is TGTGCCAGCAGTTTAGCCGGGACAGGGGAAGGGGAGACCCAGTACTTC. The encoded protein is CASSLAGTGEGETQYF.